The 24 T cell receptor beta chains listed next were all sequenced from one sample in a study of blood T cell repertoires in COVID-19. Sequenced by immunoSEQ multiplex PCR; TCRdb stores in-frame clones only, minus some. The sample records 80,000 or so clones, more than 70% being singletons. The sequencing sample was made of peripheral blood. The receptor set was obtained from a man aged 45-65 years with acute or convalescent COVID-19.

The rearrangement joins TRBV9 to TRBJ2-2, with 7 bases matching TRBD1. In germline, CDR1 is SGDLS, CDR2 YYNGEE. V was clipped by 0 bases and J by 7 bases; unmatched bases: 6. CDR3 length equals 15 residues. The CDR3 is CASSVGDSEGGELFF. The CDR3 DNA sequence: TGTGCCAGCAGCGTAGGGGACAGCGAGGGCGGGGAGCTGTTTTTT.

The rearrangement uses TRBV19 and TRBJ2-5, with 14 bases lining up with TRBD2. The CDR3 covers 16 residues. The trim removed 5 bases at V and 5 bases at J, leaving 7 bases unmatched. CDR1 and CDR2 from the germline V gene are LNHDA and SQIVND (reference sequence). The CDR3 nucleotides are TGTGCCAGTAGTGGGGGGACTAGCGGGAGAGGGGAGACCCAGTACTTC. As protein: CASSGGTSGRGETQYF.

This chain connects TRBV27 to TRBJ2-7; D is perhaps TRBD1 (6 bases). Looked up from germline, CDR1 is MNHEY and CDR2 is SMNVEV (reference sequence). The ends were cut back, 6 bases at V and 3 bases at J, with 21 bases in the middle. This CDR3 is 16 amino acids long. CDR3 sequence (DNA): TGTGCCAGCAGCCCTCGCCCCCAGACAGGATTCTACGAGCAGTACTTC. This gives the protein CASSPRPQTGFYEQYF.

The gene calls are TRBV6-4 and TRBJ2-2; D remains ambiguous. The CDR3 extends over 13 amino acids. Germline V gene sequence: CDR1 MRHNA, CDR2 SNTAGT. V lost 6 bases to trimming and J lost 7 bases, with 12 bases between them. DNA for the CDR3: TGTGCCAGCAGAAAGAGGCGAGGCGGGGAGCTGTTTTTT. It is translated as CASRKRRGGELFF.

This clone is a singleton in its sample. The chain carries TRBV5-1 and TRBJ1-1; D not certain. The V gene's germline CDR1 is SGHRS and CDR2 YFSETQ. Deletions cut 0 bases from V and 7 bases from J, with 13 bases between. This CDR3 is built from 14 residues. Here the CDR3 DNA reads TGCGCCAGCAGCTTGGGGGCAGGTGCGGGTGAAGCTTTCTTT. It specifies CASSLGAGAGEAFF.

This clone was seen a single time. The rearrangement uses TRBV10-3 and TRBJ2-3; 8 bases match TRBD2. Germline values: CDR1 ENHRY, CDR2 SYGVKD. The CDR3 is 14 residues long. Losses at the gene ends were 4 bases for V and 5 bases for J; bases not matched to a gene: 5. This chain's CDR3 is CAISVEREIDTQYF. The CDR3 nucleotides are TGTGCCATCAGTGTCGAGCGGGAGATAGATACGCAGTATTTT.

J is TRBJ2-7 and V is TRBV6-5, with 9 bases fitting TRBD1. CDR3 length: 13 amino acids. The trim removed 10 bases at V and 3 bases at J, leaving 7 bases unmatched. CDR1 is MNHEY, CDR2 SVGAGI, per germline. In DNA form, the CDR3 reads TGTGCCACCCGGACAGGGGAAAGCTACGAGCAGTACTTC. Translating it yields CATRTGESYEQYF.

The V and J genes are TRBV5-5 and TRBJ2-1; D not resolved. The germline CDR1 and CDR2 sequences are SGHKS and YYEKEE (reference sequence). CDR3 length: 11 residues. V lost 4 bases and J 6 bases, leaving 5 bases between the germline ends. CDR3 coding DNA: TGTGCCAGCAGCCCCCTCAATGAGCAGTTCTTC. This encodes CASSPLNEQFF.

To note about this clone: This sample also contains other DNA sequences that code for the same CDR3. DNA for the CDR3: TGTGCCAGCAGCCCCGGGACTAGGGGATACAATGAGCAGTTCTTC. This gives the protein CASSPGTRGYNEQFF. This sequence joins TRBV3-1 (or the pseudogene TRBV3-2) and TRBJ2-1, with 8 bases matching TRBD2. Germline CDR1 is LGHDT and CDR2 is YNNKEL (reference sequence). With 4 bases clipped from V and 4 bases from J, the junction kept 6 bases outside the gene matches. This CDR3 contains 15 residues.

CDR3 coding DNA: TGCGCCAGCAGTGAGCCAGAGACAGGGTCGGTTGAGCAGTTCTTC. This sequence encodes CASSEPETGSVEQFF. This sequence joins TRBV10-2 and TRBJ2-1; 7 bases are a match to TRBD1. V lost 2 bases, J lost 9 bases, and 10 bases stayed unmatched. Germline CDR1 WSHSY, CDR2 SAAADI. The CDR3 length is 15 residues.

V gene TRBV12-5 combines with J gene TRBJ2-5, with TRBD1 as a possible D gene (5 bases). The CDR3 sequence is 13 residues long. Per the germline V gene, CDR1 is LGHNT and CDR2 is FRNRAP. Trimming left V 6 bases short and J 5 bases short, with 13 bases between. Written as DNA, the CDR3 is TGTGCTAGTGGGCATCAGGGAAGGGAGACCCAGTACTTC. Its translation is CASGHQGRETQYF.

V is TRBV20-1 and J is TRBJ2-3, with D unclear. The CDR3 is 11 residues long. Germline CDR1 and CDR2: DFQATT and SNEGSKA (reference sequence). Deletions cut 5 bases from V and 11 bases from J, with 14 bases between. The chain's CDR3 is CSARVMQGQYF. Here the CDR3 DNA reads TGCAGTGCTCGGGTTATGCAAGGGCAGTATTTT.

This sequence joins TRBV28 and TRBJ2-1; 7 nucleotides agree with TRBD1. The V gene's germline CDR1 is MDHEN and CDR2 SYDVKM. J was trimmed by 1 base and V by 6 bases; bases with no gene match: 6. The CDR3 is 15 residues long. CDR3 sequence reads: CASSPRQGSYNEQFF. CDR3 bases: TGTGCCAGCAGCCCACGACAGGGATCCTACAATGAGCAGTTCTTC.

The chain is built from TRBV18 and TRBJ1-5; 10 bases map to TRBD1. The trim removed 6 bases at V and 6 bases at J, leaving 8 bases unmatched. This CDR3 contains 15 residues. Germline V gives CDR1 KGHSH, CDR2 LQKENI. The CDR3 reads CASSKGQGVGQPQHF. The CDR3 DNA reads TGTGCCAGCTCGAAAGGACAGGGGGTAGGTCAGCCCCAGCATTTT.

The chain recombines TRBV5-1 with TRBJ2-3; 9 bases are shared with TRBD1. CDR1 and CDR2 from the germline V gene are SGHRS and YFSETQ. CDR3 length equals 13 residues. The junction had 2 bases not matched to a gene; V was cut back by 7 bases and J by 2 bases. The DNA of the CDR3 is TGCGCCAGCGGGACAGGGCTCACAGATACGCAGTATTTT. This gives the protein CASGTGLTDTQYF.

This clone was recorded once. The V gene is TRBV5-1, the J gene TRBJ2-1; D is perhaps TRBD2 (6 bases). Germline V gives CDR1 SGHRS, CDR2 YFSETQ. CDR3 length: 15 residues. Trimming shortened V by 0 bases and J by 6 bases, and 13 bases separated the two germline ends. CDR3 amino acids: CASSLGQLGGNEQFF. The CDR3 DNA sequence: TGCGCCAGCAGCTTGGGACAGCTGGGAGGCAATGAGCAGTTCTTC. The full variable domain, with the rest looked up from reference TRBV5-1 and TRBJ2-1, is KAGVTQTPRYLIKTRGQQVTLSCSPISGHRSVSWYQQTPGQGLQFLFEYFSETQRNKGNFPGRFSGRQFSNSRSEMNVSTLELGDSALYLCASSLGQLGGNEQFFGPGTRLTVL.

The rearrangement uses TRBV5-5 and TRBJ2-7, with TRBD1 as a possible D gene (8 bases). Germline-derived CDR1 and CDR2 are SGHKS and YYEKEE (reference sequence). The length of the CDR3 is 14 residues. V was pared by 0 bases and J by 6 bases, with 13 bases between. The CDR3 DNA follows: TGTGCCAGCAGCTTGGGGACAGGGACTACCGAGCAGTACGTC. Translated: CASSLGTGTTEQYV.

This rearrangement joins TRBV18 to TRBJ1-5; D perhaps matches TRBD1 (6 bases). The CDR3 totals 15 residues. Per germline, CDR1 KGHSH and CDR2 LQKENI. Between the trimmed V and J ends, which lost 3 bases and 5 bases, there was a span of 14 bases. The CDR3 nucleotides are TGTGCCAGCTCACCGGACGAGGGGGATTATCAGCCCCAGCATTTT. It specifies CASSPDEGDYQPQHF.

This clone appeared a single time. The chain employs TRBV3-1 (or the pseudogene TRBV3-2) and TRBJ2-1, with D perhaps TRBD1 (5 bases). V shed 1 base and J shed 12 bases, with 13 bases lying between them. The CDR3 sequence is 13 residues long. Germline V gene sequence: CDR1 LGHDT, CDR2 YNNKEL (reference sequence). This CDR3 reads CASSQGYQGGQFF. The DNA for the CDR3 is TGTGCCAGCAGCCAAGGTTACCAGGGTGGGCAGTTCTTC.

As DNA, the CDR3 is TGCAGTACCCAGACAGGGAGAGGCTACGAGCAGTACTTC. It codes for CSTQTGRGYEQYF. The V gene is TRBV29-1, the J gene TRBJ2-7; 7 nucleotides line up with TRBD1. The CDR3 is made up of 13 amino acids. Germline CDR1 reads SQVTM; CDR2 reads ANQGSEA.

The J gene is TRBJ1-2, the V gene TRBV6-1; D is possibly TRBD1 (5 bases). This CDR3 is 14 amino acids long. CDR1 MNHNS and CDR2 SASEGT come from the germline V gene. Trimming took off 2 bases at V and 1 base at J, with 8 bases between the two ends. The CDR3: CASSEQGLNYGYTF. CDR3 bases: TGTGCCAGCAGTGAACAGGGACTTAACTATGGCTACACCTTC.

The V call is TRBV9, the J call TRBJ1-3; the D gene is possibly TRBD1 (5 bases). This CDR3 contains 16 residues. CDR1 is SGDLS, CDR2 YYNGEE, per germline. V lost 6 bases to trimming and J lost 0 bases, with 16 bases between them. This CDR3 reads CASTRDGALSGNTIYF. The CDR3 DNA reads TGTGCCAGCACCCGAGATGGGGCCCTCTCTGGAAACACCATATATTTT.

V is TRBV7-9 and J is TRBJ2-7; 10 positions match TRBD1. The CDR3 totals 16 residues. J was trimmed by 2 bases and V by 5 bases; bases with no gene match: 9. Germline assignment: CDR1 SEHNR and CDR2 FQNEAQ (reference sequence). The DNA for the CDR3 is TGTGCCAGCAGCCCCTCCGGGACAGGGGCTGCCTACGAGCAGTACTTC. Translated: CASSPSGTGAAYEQYF.

This chain joins TRBV15 and TRBJ1-6; no firm D call. The CDR3 extends over 13 amino acids. With 9 bases removed from V and 7 bases from J, the gap between germline ends came to 13 bases. Germline CDR1 is LNHNV and CDR2 is YYDKDF (reference sequence). In DNA form, the CDR3 reads TGTGCCACGTCCTCGGGAATGAATTCACCCCTCCACTTT. The encoded protein is CATSSGMNSPLHF.